This is a list of T cell receptor beta chains from one sample in a study of blood T cell repertoires in COVID-19. Measured with immunoSEQ multiplex PCR; TCRdb has only the in-frame clones, and not every one. The sample includes tens of thousands of clones, around nine tenths of them seen just once. Material: peripheral blood. All receptors come from a man in his 60s with COVID-19, enrolled during active disease. Both conserved end residues are trimmed from each CDR3. The order of the fields is J gene, V gene, CDR3 length, CDR3 protein.

TRBJ2-1 TRBV5-6 12 ASSLVLAGVEQF
TRBJ2-7 TRBV20-1 8 SAFRYEQY
TRBJ2-1 TRBV5-4 14 ASSGPTGQRSYEQF
TRBJ2-1 TRBV10-1 15 ASSSTGKISSYNEQF
TRBJ2-7 TRBV5-4 12 ASSRRGQRYEQY
TRBJ1-2 TRBV19 16 ASSIGLTAVHLNYGYT
TRBJ1-4 TRBV5-8 13 ASSLGGDRGEKLF
TRBJ1-2 TRBV11-2 11 ASSLDRGDGYT
TRBJ2-1 TRBV19 12 ASTGDRGRNEQF
TRBJ1-4 TRBV6-4 12 ATSNGQANEKLF
TRBJ1-5 TRBV6-4 11 ASSETGRQPQH
TRBJ2-3 TRBV20-1 10 SASLLTDTQY
TRBJ1-1 TRBV11-3 13 ASSLVTRVNTEAF
TRBJ1-2 TRBV28 11 ASSLLVSYGYT
TRBJ2-1 TRBV5-1 13 ASSLGLGEGNEQF
TRBJ1-2 TRBV5-4 12 ASSLSRTGGGYT
TRBJ2-3 TRBV4-3 14 ASSQAVRESADTQY
TRBJ2-4 TRBV2 12 ASSEHGAKNIQY
TRBJ1-2 TRBV18 10 ASSPDRVGYT
TRBJ2-1 TRBV11-3 14 ASSFGTSGSYNEQF
TRBJ2-3 TRBV7-9 12 ASSLSMTRGTQY
TRBJ2-5 TRBV9 14 ASSVGLAGVVETQY
TRBJ2-5 TRBV10-2 12 ATTPTRRGETQY
TRBJ1-1 TRBV7-9 9 ANKKLAEAF
TRBJ1-6 TRBV4-1 16 ASSQDNGQGAAYSPLH
TRBJ2-1 TRBV28 13 ASSFRTSSYNEQF
TRBJ2-2 TRBV7-9 13 ASSFLAGEVGELF
TRBJ2-7 TRBV5-1 13 ASSLAASGSYEQY
TRBJ2-1 TRBV7-2 14 ASSPYTGEWGNEQF
TRBJ2-2 TRBV7-2 12 ASSLAVDGGELF
TRBJ2-7 TRBV5-4 13 ASSLGLLPTYEQY
TRBJ1-4 TRBV6-1 13 ASSEASATNEKLF
TRBJ2-7 TRBV11-2 14 ASSLVLAGVPYEQY
TRBJ2-7 TRBV28 12 ASRGSGRSYEQY